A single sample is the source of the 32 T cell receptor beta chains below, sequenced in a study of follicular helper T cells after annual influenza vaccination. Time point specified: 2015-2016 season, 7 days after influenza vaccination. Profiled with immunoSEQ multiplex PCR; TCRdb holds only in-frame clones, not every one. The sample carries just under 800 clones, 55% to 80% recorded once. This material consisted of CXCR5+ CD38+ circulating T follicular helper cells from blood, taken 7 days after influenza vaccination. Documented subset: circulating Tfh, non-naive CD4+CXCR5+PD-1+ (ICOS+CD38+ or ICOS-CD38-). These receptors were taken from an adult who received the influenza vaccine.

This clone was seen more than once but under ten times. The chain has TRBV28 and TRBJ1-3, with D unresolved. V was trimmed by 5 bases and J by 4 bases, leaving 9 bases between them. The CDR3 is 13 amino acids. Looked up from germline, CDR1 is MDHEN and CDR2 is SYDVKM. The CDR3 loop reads CASSTPWGNTIYF. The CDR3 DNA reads TGTGCCAGCAGTACCCCTTGGGGAAACACCATATATTTT.

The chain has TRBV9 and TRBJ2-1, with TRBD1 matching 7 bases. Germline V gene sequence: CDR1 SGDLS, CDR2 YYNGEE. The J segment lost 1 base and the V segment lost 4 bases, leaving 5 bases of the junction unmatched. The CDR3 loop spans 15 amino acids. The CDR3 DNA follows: TGTGCCAGCAGCATTTCGACAGGGTCCTACAATGAGCAGTTCTTC. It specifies CASSISTGSYNEQFF.

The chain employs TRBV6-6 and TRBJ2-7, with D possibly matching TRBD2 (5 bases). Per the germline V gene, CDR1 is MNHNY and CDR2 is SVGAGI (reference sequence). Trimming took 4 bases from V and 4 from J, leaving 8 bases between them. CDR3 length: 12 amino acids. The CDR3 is CASSFGEYEQYF. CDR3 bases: TGTGCCAGCAGTTTCGGGGAGTACGAGCAGTACTTC.

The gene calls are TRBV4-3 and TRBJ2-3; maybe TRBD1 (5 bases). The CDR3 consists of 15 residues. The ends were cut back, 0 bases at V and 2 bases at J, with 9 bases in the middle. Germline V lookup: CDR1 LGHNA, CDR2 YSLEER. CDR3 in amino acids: CASSQDDRNTDTQYF. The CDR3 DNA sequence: TGCGCCAGCAGCCAAGATGACAGAAACACAGATACGCAGTATTTT.

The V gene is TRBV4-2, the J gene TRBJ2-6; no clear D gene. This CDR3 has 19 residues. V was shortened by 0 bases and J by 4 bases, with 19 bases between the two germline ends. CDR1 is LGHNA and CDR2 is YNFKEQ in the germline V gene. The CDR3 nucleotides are TGTGCCAGCAGCCAAGAAGGGCTCCCAGGCGGATCCGGGGCCAACGTCCTGACTTTC. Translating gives CASSQEGLPGGSGANVLTF.

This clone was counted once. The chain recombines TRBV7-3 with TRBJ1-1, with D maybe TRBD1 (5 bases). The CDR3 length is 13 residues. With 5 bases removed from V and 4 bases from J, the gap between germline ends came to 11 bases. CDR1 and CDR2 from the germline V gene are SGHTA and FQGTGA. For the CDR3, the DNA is TGTGCCAGCAGCCCTGTTGGGGGCACTGAAGCTTTCTTT. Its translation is CASSPVGGTEAFF.

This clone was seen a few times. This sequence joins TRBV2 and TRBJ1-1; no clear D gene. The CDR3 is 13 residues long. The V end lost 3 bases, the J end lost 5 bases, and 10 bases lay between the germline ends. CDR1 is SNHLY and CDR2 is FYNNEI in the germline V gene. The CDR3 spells CASSDNVNTEAFF. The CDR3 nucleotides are TGTGCCAGCAGTGACAACGTAAATACTGAAGCTTTCTTT.

The CDR3 spells CASTVSRTNNEQFF. In DNA, the CDR3 is TGTGCCAGCACGGTCTCTCGGACTAACAATGAGCAGTTCTTC. The J gene is TRBJ2-1, the V gene TRBV2, with D tentatively TRBD2 (6 bases). The CDR3 totals 14 residues. CDR1 and CDR2 (germline): SNHLY, FYNNEI. Trimming stripped 7 bases from V and 5 bases from J, with 15 bases between.

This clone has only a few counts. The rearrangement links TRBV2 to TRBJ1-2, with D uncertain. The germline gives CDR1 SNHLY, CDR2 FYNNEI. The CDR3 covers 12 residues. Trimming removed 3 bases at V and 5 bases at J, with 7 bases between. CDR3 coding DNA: TGTGCCAGCAGTGACCCCCGTTATGGCTACACCTTC. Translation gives CASSDPRYGYTF.

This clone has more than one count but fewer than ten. CDR3 region: CASRENPGTGNSPLHF. Here the CDR3 DNA reads TGTGCCAGCAGGGAAAACCCCGGGACAGGGAATTCACCCCTCCACTTT. The rearrangement links TRBV2 to TRBJ1-6, with 9 positions matching TRBD1. Unmatched junction bases numbered 10, after V lost 6 bases and J lost 7 bases. This CDR3 comprises 16 residues. Germline V gene data show CDR1 as SNHLY and CDR2 as FYNNEI.

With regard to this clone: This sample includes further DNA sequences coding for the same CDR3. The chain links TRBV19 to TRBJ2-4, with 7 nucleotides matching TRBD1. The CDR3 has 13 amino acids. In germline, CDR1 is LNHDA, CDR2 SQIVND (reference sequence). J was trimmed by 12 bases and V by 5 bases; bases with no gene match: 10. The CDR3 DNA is TGTGCCAGTAGTGTTGACAGGGTTCAGCCTCAGTACTTC. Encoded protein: CASSVDRVQPQYF. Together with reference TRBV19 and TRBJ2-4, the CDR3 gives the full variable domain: DGGITQSPKYLFRKEGQNVTLSCEQNLNHDAMYWYRQDPGQGLRLIYYSQIVNDFQKGDIAEGYSVSREKKESFPLTVTSAQKNPTAFYLCASSVDRVQPQYFGAGTRLSVL.

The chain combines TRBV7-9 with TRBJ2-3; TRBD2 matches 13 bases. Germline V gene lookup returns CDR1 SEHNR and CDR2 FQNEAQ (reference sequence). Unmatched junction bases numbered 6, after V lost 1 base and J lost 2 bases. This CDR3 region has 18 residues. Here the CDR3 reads CASSLGATSGGTTDTQYF. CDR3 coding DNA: TGTGCCAGCAGCTTAGGGGCGACTAGCGGGGGGACCACAGATACGCAGTATTTT.

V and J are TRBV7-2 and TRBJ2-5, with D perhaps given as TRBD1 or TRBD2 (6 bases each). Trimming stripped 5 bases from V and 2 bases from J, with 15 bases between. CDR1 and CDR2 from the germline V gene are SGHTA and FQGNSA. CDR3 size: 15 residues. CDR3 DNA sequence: TGTGCCAGCAGCCCAAGATGGGGGGCACAAGAGACCCAGTACTTC. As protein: CASSPRWGAQETQYF. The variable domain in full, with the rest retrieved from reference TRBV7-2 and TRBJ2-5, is GAGVSQSPSNKVTEKGKDVELRCDPISGHTALYWYRQSLGQGLEFLIYFQGNSAPDKSGLPSDRFSAERTGGSVSTLTIQRTQQEDSAVYLCASSPRWGAQETQYFGPGTRLLVL.

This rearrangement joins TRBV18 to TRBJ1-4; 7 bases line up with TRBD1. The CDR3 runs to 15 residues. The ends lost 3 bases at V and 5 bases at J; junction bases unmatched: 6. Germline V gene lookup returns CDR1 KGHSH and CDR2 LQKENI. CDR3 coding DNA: TGTGCCAGCTCACCTGGGACAGTTTTAAATGAAAAACTGTTTTTT. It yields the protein CASSPGTVLNEKLFF.

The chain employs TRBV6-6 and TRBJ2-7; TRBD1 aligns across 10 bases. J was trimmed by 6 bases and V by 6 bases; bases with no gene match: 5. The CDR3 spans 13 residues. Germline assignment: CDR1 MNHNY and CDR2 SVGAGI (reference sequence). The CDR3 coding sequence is TGTGCCAGCAGACAGGGACAGGGGCGCGAGCAGTACTTC. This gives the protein CASRQGQGREQYF.

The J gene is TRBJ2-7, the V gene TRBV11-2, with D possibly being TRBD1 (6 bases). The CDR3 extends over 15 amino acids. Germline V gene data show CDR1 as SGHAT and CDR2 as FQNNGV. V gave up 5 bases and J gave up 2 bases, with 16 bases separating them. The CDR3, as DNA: TGTGCCAGCAGCCTACAGGGTAAGGGACCCTACGAGCAGTACTTC. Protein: CASSLQGKGPYEQYF.

The CDR3 reads CASSLSGGETQYF. For the CDR3, the DNA is TGTGCCAGCAGCTTGTCGGGGGGAGAGACCCAGTACTTC. V gene TRBV11-2 combines with J gene TRBJ2-5; 7 bases fit TRBD2. CDR1 is SGHAT and CDR2 is FQNNGV in the germline V gene. The CDR3 has 13 residues. The V segment lost 3 bases and the J segment 4 bases; nucleotides outside the gene matches: 2.

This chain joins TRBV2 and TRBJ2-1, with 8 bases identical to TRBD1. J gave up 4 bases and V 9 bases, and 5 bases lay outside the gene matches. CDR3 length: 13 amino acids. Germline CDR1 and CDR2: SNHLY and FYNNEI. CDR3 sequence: CASDRGPYNEQFF. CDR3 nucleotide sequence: TGTGCCAGTGACAGGGGCCCTTACAATGAGCAGTTCTTC. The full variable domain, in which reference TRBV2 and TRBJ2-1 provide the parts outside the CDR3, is EPEVTQTPSHQVTQMGQEVILRCVPISNHLYFYWYRQILGQKVEFLVSFYNNEISEKSEIFDDQFSVERPDGSNFTLKIRSTKLEDSAMYFCASDRGPYNEQFFGPGTRLTVL.

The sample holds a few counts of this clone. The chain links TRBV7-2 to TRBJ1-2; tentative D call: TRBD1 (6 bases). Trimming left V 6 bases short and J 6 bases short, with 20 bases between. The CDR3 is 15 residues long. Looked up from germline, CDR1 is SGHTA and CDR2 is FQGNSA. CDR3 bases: TGTGCCAGCAGTCCCCAGGGGCAGTCCAGAGATGGCTACACCTTC. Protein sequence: CASSPQGQSRDGYTF. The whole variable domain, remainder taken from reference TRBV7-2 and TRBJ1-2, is GAGVSQSPSNKVTEKGKDVELRCDPISGHTALYWYRQSLGQGLEFLIYFQGNSAPDKSGLPSDRFSAERTGGSVSTLTIQRTQQEDSAVYLCASSPQGQSRDGYTFGSGTRLTVV.

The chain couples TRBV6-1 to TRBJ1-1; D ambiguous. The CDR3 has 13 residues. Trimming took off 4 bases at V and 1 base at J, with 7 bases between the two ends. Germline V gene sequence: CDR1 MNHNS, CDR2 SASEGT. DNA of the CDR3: TGTGCCAGCAGTGTACGTCAGAACACTGAAGCTTTCTTT. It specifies CASSVRQNTEAFF.

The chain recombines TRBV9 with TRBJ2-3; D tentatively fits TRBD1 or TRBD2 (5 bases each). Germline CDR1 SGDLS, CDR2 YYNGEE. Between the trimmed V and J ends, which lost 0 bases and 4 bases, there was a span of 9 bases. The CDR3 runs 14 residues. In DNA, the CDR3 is TGTGCCAGCAGCGTAGATTTGGGGGCAGATACGCAGTATTTT. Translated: CASSVDLGADTQYF.

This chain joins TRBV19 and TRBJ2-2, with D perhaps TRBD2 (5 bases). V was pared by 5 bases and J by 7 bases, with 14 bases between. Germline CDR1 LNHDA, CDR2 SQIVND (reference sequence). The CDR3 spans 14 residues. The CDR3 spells CASSGRTYGGELFF. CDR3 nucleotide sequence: TGTGCCAGTAGTGGCAGGACTTATGGCGGGGAGCTGTTTTTT.

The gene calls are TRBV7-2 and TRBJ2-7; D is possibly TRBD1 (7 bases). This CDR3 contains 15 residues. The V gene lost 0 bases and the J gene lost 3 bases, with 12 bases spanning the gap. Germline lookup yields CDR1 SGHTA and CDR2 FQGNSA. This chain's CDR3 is CASSLAGRGDYEQYF. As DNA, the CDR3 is TGTGCCAGCAGCTTAGCGGGCAGGGGGGACTACGAGCAGTACTTC.

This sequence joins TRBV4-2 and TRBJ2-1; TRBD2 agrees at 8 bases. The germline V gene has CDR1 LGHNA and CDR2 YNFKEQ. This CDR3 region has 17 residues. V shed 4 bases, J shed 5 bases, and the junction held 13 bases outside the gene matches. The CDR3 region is CASSRYNGGASDNEQFF. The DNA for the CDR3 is TGTGCCAGCAGCCGATACAACGGGGGGGCCTCGGACAATGAGCAGTTCTTC.

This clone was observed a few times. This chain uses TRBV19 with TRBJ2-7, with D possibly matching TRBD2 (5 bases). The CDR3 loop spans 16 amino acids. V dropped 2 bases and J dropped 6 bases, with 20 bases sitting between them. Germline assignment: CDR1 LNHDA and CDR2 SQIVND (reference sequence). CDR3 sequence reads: CASSIRETRFSSEQYF. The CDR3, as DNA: TGTGCCAGTAGTATACGGGAAACTAGGTTTTCTTCCGAGCAGTACTTC. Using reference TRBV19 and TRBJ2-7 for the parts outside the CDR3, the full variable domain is DGGITQSPKYLFRKEGQNVTLSCEQNLNHDAMYWYRQDPGQGLRLIYYSQIVNDFQKGDIAEGYSVSREKKESFPLTVTSAQKNPTAFYLCASSIRETRFSSEQYFGPGTRLTVT.

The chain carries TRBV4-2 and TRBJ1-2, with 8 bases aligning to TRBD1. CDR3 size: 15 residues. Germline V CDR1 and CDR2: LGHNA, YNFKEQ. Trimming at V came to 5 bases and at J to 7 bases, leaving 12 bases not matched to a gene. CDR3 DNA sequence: TGTGCCAGCAGCTTAGACAGGGGAGGAGGTCGTGGCTACACCTTC. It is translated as CASSLDRGGGRGYTF.

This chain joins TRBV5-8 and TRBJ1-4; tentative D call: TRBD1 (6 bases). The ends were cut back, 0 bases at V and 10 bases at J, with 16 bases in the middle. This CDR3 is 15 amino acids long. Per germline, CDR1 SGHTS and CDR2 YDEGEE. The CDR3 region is CASSLGARGFGKLFF. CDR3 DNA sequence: TGTGCCAGCAGCTTGGGGGCCAGGGGCTTCGGAAAACTGTTTTTT. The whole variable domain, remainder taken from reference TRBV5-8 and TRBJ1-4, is EAGVTQSPTHLIKTRGQQATLRCSPISGHTSVYWYQQALGLGLQFLLWYDEGEERNRGNFPPRFSGRQFPNYSSELNVNALELEDSALYLCASSLGARGFGKLFFGSGTQLSVL.

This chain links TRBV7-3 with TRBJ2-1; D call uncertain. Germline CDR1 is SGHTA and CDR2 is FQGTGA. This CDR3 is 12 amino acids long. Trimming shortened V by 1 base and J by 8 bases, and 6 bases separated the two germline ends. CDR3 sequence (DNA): TGTGCCAGCAGCTTAAGGGGTCATGAGCAGTTCTTC. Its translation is CASSLRGHEQFF.

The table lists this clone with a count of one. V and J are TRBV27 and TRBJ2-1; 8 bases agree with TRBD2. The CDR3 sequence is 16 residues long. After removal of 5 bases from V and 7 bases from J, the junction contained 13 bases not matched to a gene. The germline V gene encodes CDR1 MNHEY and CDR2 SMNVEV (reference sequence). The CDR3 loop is CASSPTGTSRWNEQFF. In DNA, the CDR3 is TGTGCCAGCAGTCCTACCGGGACTAGTAGGTGGAATGAGCAGTTCTTC.

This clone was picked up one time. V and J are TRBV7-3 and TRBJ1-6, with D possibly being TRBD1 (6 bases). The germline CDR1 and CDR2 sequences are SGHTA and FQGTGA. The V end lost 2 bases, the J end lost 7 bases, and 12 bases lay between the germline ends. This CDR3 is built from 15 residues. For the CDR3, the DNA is TGTGCCAGCAGCTTACGTCAGGGGCCCAATTCACCCCTCCACTTT. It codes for CASSLRQGPNSPLHF. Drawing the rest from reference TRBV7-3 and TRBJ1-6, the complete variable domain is GAGVSQTPSNKVTEKGKYVELRCDPISGHTALYWYRQSLGQGPEFLIYFQGTGAADDSGLPNDRFFAVRPEGSVSTLKIQRTERGDSAVYLCASSLRQGPNSPLHFGNGTRLTVT.

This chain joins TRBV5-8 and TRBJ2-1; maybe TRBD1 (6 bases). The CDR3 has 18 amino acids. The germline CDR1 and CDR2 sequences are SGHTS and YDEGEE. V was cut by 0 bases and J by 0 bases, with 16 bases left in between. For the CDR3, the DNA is TGTGCCAGCAGCTTGGGCTCTGGGGGCCGGAGCTCCTACAATGAGCAGTTCTTC. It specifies CASSLGSGGRSSYNEQFF.

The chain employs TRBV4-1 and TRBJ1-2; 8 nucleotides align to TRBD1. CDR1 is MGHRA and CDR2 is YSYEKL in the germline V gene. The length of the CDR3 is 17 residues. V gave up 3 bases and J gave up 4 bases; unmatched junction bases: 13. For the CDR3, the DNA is TGCGCCAGCAGCCACGCCGGACAGGGTTTGGACGCCTATGGCTACACCTTC. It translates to CASSHAGQGLDAYGYTF.